The 3 T cell receptor beta chains given below trace back to one sample, sequenced in a study of shared clonotypes between healthy human individuals. Profiling relied on immunoSEQ multiplex PCR, and the TCRdb table lists in-frame clones only, not all of them. Of some 2 million clones listed, approximately 94% are singletons. As defined, naive CD8 cells were CD45RO-negative and positively selected for CCR7, with terminally differentiated effector memory CD45RA+ cells excluded. The sequenced material came from naive CD8+ T cells sorted from blood. Receptors originate from a man between 18 and 35 years old in good health.

To note about this clone: A junction end diverges from the germline sequence, so it may reflect a read error. The chain combines TRBV2 with TRBJ2-7, with D perhaps matching TRBD2 (6 bases). This CDR3 is built from 11 residues. The germline CDR1 and CDR2 sequences are SNHLY and FYNNEI. The CDR3 coding sequence is TGTGCCAGCAGTGACGGCGGGGATATGAACTTC. Its protein is CASSDGGDMNF.

As concerns this clone: Other DNA sequences in this specimen translate into the identical CDR3. The chain recombines TRBV13 with TRBJ2-7; perhaps TRBD1 as D (6 bases). V lost 3 bases, J lost 4 bases, and 7 bases lay in between. CDR1 and CDR2 from the germline V gene are PRHDT and FYEKMQ (reference sequence). The CDR3 sequence is 12 residues long. CDR3 in DNA: TGTGCCAGCAGCTTGACAGGTTACGAGCAGTACTTC. Translating it yields CASSLTGYEQYF. The full variable domain, completed using reference TRBV13 and TRBJ2-7, is AAGVIQSPRHLIKEKRETATLKCYPIPRHDTVYWYQQGPGQDPQFLISFYEKMQSDKGSIPDRFSAQQFSDYHSELNMSSLELGDSALYFCASSLTGYEQYFGPGTRLTVT.

This clone was picked up one time. The chain has TRBV28 and TRBJ1-6; D is ambiguous. Germline V gene sequence: CDR1 MDHEN, CDR2 SYDVKM. The V and J ends lost 3 bases and 4 bases respectively, with 7 bases between them. This CDR3 contains 14 residues. CDR3 DNA sequence: TGTGCCAGCAGTTTTCGACTTTATAATTCACCCCTCCACTTT. Translated: CASSFRLYNSPLHF.